These 26 T cell receptor beta chains originate from one sample sequenced in a study of T cells in Graves' hyperthyroidism and ophthalmopathy. From RNA transcripts, TCR beta CDR3 regions were amplified. HTBI primers were used for first-round RT-PCR of the TCR CDR3. TCRdb itself ran the multiplex PCR reads through MiXCR, one entry per CDR3 protein. The repertoire has approximately 640,000 distinct CDR3 sequences, around 15% of them found once; the top ten carry 3.5% to 4%. The specimen was blood. The source of these receptors is a woman between 25 and 40 years old with Graves' hyperthyroidism.

This clonotype was seen many times. The genes are TRBV10-3 and TRBJ1-1; 12 nucleotides match TRBD1. Germline V CDR1 and CDR2: ENHRY, SYGVKD. The ends lost 6 bases at V and 0 bases at J; junction bases unmatched: 5. The length of the CDR3 is 16 residues. The CDR3: CAIRSGTGGMNTEAFF. In nucleotides, the CDR3 is TGTGCCATCAGGTCCGGGACAGGGGGCATGAACACTGAAGCTTTCTTT.

The chain combines TRBV28 with TRBJ1-4, with D possibly being TRBD1 (5 bases). V lost 11 bases and J lost 10, with 20 bases in between. The CDR3 has 13 residues. Germline CDR1 is MDHEN and CDR2 is SYDVKM. Written as DNA, the CDR3 is TGTGCCGCAAGAGACAGCTCCAACGGAAAACTGTTTTTT. Translation gives CAARDSSNGKLFF.

This clonotype was seen repeatedly, ten times or more. V and J are TRBV20-1 and TRBJ2-3, with 8 bases identical to TRBD2. Germline-derived CDR1 and CDR2 are DFQATT and SNEGSKA (reference sequence). This CDR3 has 14 amino acids. The CDR3 DNA reads TGCAGCGCTCCAAATAGCGGGAAGGCAGATACGCAGTATTTT. Translated: CSAPNSGKADTQYF.

A few counts support this clonotype. The chain recombines TRBV6-1 with TRBJ2-7, with D maybe TRBD1 (6 bases). Germline CDR1 MNHNS, CDR2 SASEGT. Trimming left V 6 bases short and J 2 bases short, with 17 bases between. This CDR3 has 15 residues. The CDR3: CASRASGAYPYEQYF. The CDR3 coding sequence is TGTGCCAGCAGGGCCTCAGGGGCGTACCCCTACGAGCAGTACTTC.

J is TRBJ2-2 and V is TRBV4-3; D uncertain. CDR1 LGHNA and CDR2 YSLEER come from the germline V gene. CDR3 length: 15 amino acids. The ends were cut back, 0 bases at V and 6 bases at J, with 11 bases in the middle. The DNA of the CDR3 is TGCGCCAGCAGCCAAGATCTAGGGCCAGCCGGGGAGCTGTTTTTT. Its protein is CASSQDLGPAGELFF.

Many counts were recorded for this clonotype. The chain uses TRBV6-1 and TRBJ2-7, with a tentative D call TRBD2 (5 bases). This CDR3 is built from 13 residues. Germline values: CDR1 MNHNS, CDR2 SASEGT. V was shortened by 1 base and J by 6 bases, with 10 bases between the two germline ends. The chain's CDR3 is CASSEVYRGEQYF. The DNA of the CDR3 is TGTGCCAGCAGTGAAGTTTATCGGGGCGAGCAGTACTTC.

The chain joins TRBV25-1 to TRBJ2-7; D possibly uses TRBD1 or TRBD2 (6 bases each). Germline V gene sequence: CDR1 MGHDK, CDR2 SYGVNS. There are 14 residues in the CDR3. V gave up 8 bases and J gave up 5 bases, with 19 bases separating them. The CDR3 loop reads CASGSRGGIHEQYF. CDR3 bases: TGTGCCAGCGGATCCAGGGGAGGCATCCACGAGCAGTACTTC.

At least ten counts were recorded for this clonotype. The chain uses TRBV7-3 and TRBJ2-2, with TRBD2 matching 7 bases. Germline V CDR1 and CDR2: SGHTA, FQGTGA. This CDR3 contains 14 residues. Unmatched junction bases numbered 6, after V lost 5 bases and J lost 6 bases. This CDR3 reads CASSPELASGELFF. CDR3 coding DNA: TGTGCCAGCAGCCCCGAACTAGCGTCCGGGGAGCTGTTTTTT. Full variable domain (rest looked up from reference TRBV7-3 and TRBJ2-2): GAGVSQTPSNKVTEKGKYVELRCDPISGHTALYWYRQSLGQGPEFLIYFQGTGAADDSGLPNDRFFAVRPEGSVSTLKIQRTERGDSAVYLCASSPELASGELFFGEGSRLTVL.

This clonotype occurred many times. The chain is built from TRBV28 and TRBJ2-3; TRBD2 might be the D (5 bases). Trimming shortened V by 2 bases and J by 2 bases, and 8 bases separated the two germline ends. The CDR3 runs to 14 residues. Germline lookup yields CDR1 MDHEN and CDR2 SYDVKM. Here the CDR3 reads CASSLEGFTDTQYF. DNA of the CDR3: TGTGCCAGCAGTTTAGAGGGATTCACAGATACGCAGTATTTT.

This clonotype was detected a few times. This may come from a read error, since a much larger clone is one base off. CDR3 sequence reads: CASRVAGGSYEQYF. The CDR3 DNA follows: TGTGCCAGCAGAGTAGCGGGAGGGTCCTACGAGCAGTACTTC. The chain carries TRBV7-2 and TRBJ2-7; 11 bases are shared with TRBD2. With V trimmed by 6 bases and J by 1 base, 2 bases remained unmatched. Germline CDR1 is SGHTA and CDR2 is FQGNSA. The CDR3 has 14 amino acids.

A few counts support this clonotype. The chain uses TRBV7-9 and TRBJ2-3; D remains ambiguous. CDR1 is SEHNR and CDR2 is FQNEAQ in the germline V gene (reference sequence). This CDR3 is built from 16 residues. V was pared by 0 bases and J by 2 bases, with 12 bases between. CDR3 coding DNA: TGTGCCAGCAGCTTAGCTGTGACCCCGAACACAGATACGCAGTATTTT. Its protein product is CASSLAVTPNTDTQYF.

This clonotype was seen more than once but under ten times. The chain joins TRBV6-2 or TRBV6-3 to TRBJ2-7; 9 positions match TRBD2. V shed 6 bases, J shed 2 bases, and the junction held 2 bases outside the gene matches. Germline V gene data show CDR1 as MNHEY and CDR2 as SVGEGT. There are 13 residues in the CDR3. The chain's CDR3 is CASRQREAYEQYF. The CDR3 nucleotides are TGTGCCAGCAGACAGCGGGAGGCCTACGAGCAGTACTTC.

This clonotype was seen at least ten times. The V gene is TRBV6-2 or TRBV6-3, the J gene TRBJ2-1; maybe TRBD2 (6 bases). The CDR3 is 13 residues long. Germline-derived CDR1 and CDR2 are MNHEY and SVGEGT. V lost 0 bases to trimming and J lost 9 bases, with 9 bases between them. CDR3 DNA sequence: TGTGCCAGCAGTTACTCTAGGGAGGCTGAGCAGTTCTTC. It is translated as CASSYSREAEQFF.

This clonotype has at least ten counts. The V call is TRBV7-8, the J call TRBJ1-6; TRBD1 might be the D (6 bases). V dropped 1 base and J dropped 10 bases, with 14 bases sitting between them. The CDR3 sequence is 15 residues long. The germline V gene has CDR1 SGHVS and CDR2 FQNEAQ. The DNA for the CDR3 is TGTGCCAGCAGCTTAGAAACAGGGAAGGGATCACCCCTCCACTTT. Translation gives CASSLETGKGSPLHF.

Note on this clonotype: Since a much larger clone is just one base distant, this may be a read error. Because it lacks the conserved phenylalanine or tryptophan at the end, this CDR3 is likely a read error. The gene calls are TRBV29-1 and TRBJ2-1; TRBD2 might be the D (5 bases). V was trimmed by 2 bases and J by 2 bases, leaving 13 bases between them. Germline CDR1 reads SQVTM; CDR2 reads ANQGSEA. This CDR3 is 15 amino acids long. CDR3 residues: CSVESGVRTYNEQFS. The CDR3 DNA sequence: TGCAGCGTTGAATCCGGGGTACGGACCTACAATGAGCAGTTCTCC.

The DNA for the CDR3 is TGTGCCAGCAGCGGAAAGGACAGGGGATCCACTGAAGCTTTCTTT. Translation: CASSGKDRGSTEAFF. This chain connects TRBV5-4 to TRBJ1-1; 9 bases map to TRBD1. Unmatched junction bases numbered 8, after V lost 4 bases and J lost 4 bases. The CDR3 runs to 15 residues. The V gene's germline CDR1 is SGHNT and CDR2 YYREEE (reference sequence).

The chain employs TRBV24-1 and TRBJ2-3, with 10 nucleotides matching TRBD2. Trimming at V came to 7 bases and at J to 1 base, leaving 4 bases not matched to a gene. The germline CDR1 and CDR2 sequences are KGHDR and SFDVKD. CDR3 size: 15 residues. The CDR3: CATSGTSDRTDTQYF. The CDR3, as DNA: TGTGCCACCAGCGGGACTAGCGATCGCACAGATACGCAGTATTTT.

CDR3 residues: CASSPDGTGELFF. In nucleotides, the CDR3 is TGTGCCAGCAGTCCCGACGGAACCGGGGAGCTGTTTTTT. The chain links TRBV28 to TRBJ2-2; D uncertain. This CDR3 has 13 amino acids. The V gene's germline CDR1 is MDHEN and CDR2 SYDVKM. Deletions cut 5 bases from V and 5 bases from J, with 9 bases between.

Many counts were recorded for this clonotype. This chain links TRBV27 with TRBJ2-1; D uncertain. Per the germline V gene, CDR1 is MNHEY and CDR2 is SMNVEV (reference sequence). The CDR3 length is 14 residues. The V and J ends lost 4 bases and 10 bases respectively, with 17 bases between them. CDR3 residues: CASSSLDTVGEQFF. The DNA of the CDR3 is TGTGCCAGCAGTTCCCTCGACACGGTAGGGGAGCAGTTCTTC.

This clonotype showed up many times. The gene calls are TRBV6-1 and TRBJ2-1; 9 nucleotides line up with TRBD1. CDR1 is MNHNS and CDR2 is SASEGT in the germline V gene. This CDR3 has 17 amino acids. V was clipped by 4 bases and J by 7 bases; unmatched bases: 14. For the CDR3, the DNA is TGTGCCAGCAGTGCGGGACAGGGATCCCTCTATGGGAATGAGCAGTTCTTC. Protein product: CASSAGQGSLYGNEQFF.

This clonotype was observed a few times. The chain combines TRBV2 with TRBJ1-5, with 7 bases matching TRBD1. The CDR3 length is 13 residues. J lost 7 bases, V lost 5 bases, and 5 bases had no gene match. The germline V gene has CDR1 SNHLY and CDR2 FYNNEI. CDR3 sequence reads: CASSTDRAQPQHF. The CDR3 region has the DNA TGTGCCAGCAGTACAGACAGGGCCCAGCCCCAGCATTTT.

This clonotype has at least ten counts. This chain links TRBV28 with TRBJ2-1; 9 bases map to TRBD2. The trim removed 1 base at V and 6 bases at J, leaving 10 bases unmatched. The CDR3 consists of 17 residues. Germline V CDR1 and CDR2: MDHEN, SYDVKM. The DNA for the CDR3 is TGTGCCAGCAGTTTATATGTTAGCGGGAGTTTTAGCAATGAGCAGTTCTTC. This gives the protein CASSLYVSGSFSNEQFF.

As for this clonotype: Possible read error: a much larger clone is one base away. This rearrangement joins TRBV7-9 to TRBJ2-1, with TRBD2 identical over 10 bases. This CDR3 is 16 amino acids long. Germline values: CDR1 SEHNR, CDR2 FQNEAQ (reference sequence). The CDR3 DNA is TGTGCCAGCAGCTTAGGTAGGGGGACTAGCGCCAATAAGCAGTTCTTC. Encoded protein: CASSLGRGTSANKQFF.

Many counts were recorded for this clonotype. The rearrangement uses TRBV4-2 and TRBJ1-1; D gene ambiguous. The CDR3 has 12 residues. Trimming removed 2 bases at V and 4 bases at J, with 5 bases between. Germline V gene lookup returns CDR1 LGHNA and CDR2 YNFKEQ. CDR3 in amino acids: CASSQTSTEAFF. The CDR3 DNA follows: TGTGCCAGCAGCCAAACTAGCACTGAAGCTTTCTTT.

This clonotype was detected ten times or more. The chain links TRBV5-1 to TRBJ1-2; D is undetermined. Germline V CDR1 and CDR2: SGHRS, YFSETQ. The V and J ends lost 3 bases and 0 bases respectively, with 6 bases between them. The CDR3 is 13 residues long. The CDR3 sequence: CASSSSSNYGYTF. CDR3 sequence (DNA): TGCGCCAGCAGCTCCAGCTCTAACTATGGCTACACCTTC.

A remark on this clonotype: Its ends do not fully match the called genes, so a read error is possible. The rearrangement uses TRBV27 and TRBJ2-1, with D uncertain. This CDR3 spans 12 amino acids. CDR1 is MNHEY, CDR2 SMNVEV, per germline (reference sequence). The CDR3 is CARSLQNNEQFF. The CDR3 bases are TGTGCCCGCAGTTTACAGAACAATGAGCAGTTCTTC.